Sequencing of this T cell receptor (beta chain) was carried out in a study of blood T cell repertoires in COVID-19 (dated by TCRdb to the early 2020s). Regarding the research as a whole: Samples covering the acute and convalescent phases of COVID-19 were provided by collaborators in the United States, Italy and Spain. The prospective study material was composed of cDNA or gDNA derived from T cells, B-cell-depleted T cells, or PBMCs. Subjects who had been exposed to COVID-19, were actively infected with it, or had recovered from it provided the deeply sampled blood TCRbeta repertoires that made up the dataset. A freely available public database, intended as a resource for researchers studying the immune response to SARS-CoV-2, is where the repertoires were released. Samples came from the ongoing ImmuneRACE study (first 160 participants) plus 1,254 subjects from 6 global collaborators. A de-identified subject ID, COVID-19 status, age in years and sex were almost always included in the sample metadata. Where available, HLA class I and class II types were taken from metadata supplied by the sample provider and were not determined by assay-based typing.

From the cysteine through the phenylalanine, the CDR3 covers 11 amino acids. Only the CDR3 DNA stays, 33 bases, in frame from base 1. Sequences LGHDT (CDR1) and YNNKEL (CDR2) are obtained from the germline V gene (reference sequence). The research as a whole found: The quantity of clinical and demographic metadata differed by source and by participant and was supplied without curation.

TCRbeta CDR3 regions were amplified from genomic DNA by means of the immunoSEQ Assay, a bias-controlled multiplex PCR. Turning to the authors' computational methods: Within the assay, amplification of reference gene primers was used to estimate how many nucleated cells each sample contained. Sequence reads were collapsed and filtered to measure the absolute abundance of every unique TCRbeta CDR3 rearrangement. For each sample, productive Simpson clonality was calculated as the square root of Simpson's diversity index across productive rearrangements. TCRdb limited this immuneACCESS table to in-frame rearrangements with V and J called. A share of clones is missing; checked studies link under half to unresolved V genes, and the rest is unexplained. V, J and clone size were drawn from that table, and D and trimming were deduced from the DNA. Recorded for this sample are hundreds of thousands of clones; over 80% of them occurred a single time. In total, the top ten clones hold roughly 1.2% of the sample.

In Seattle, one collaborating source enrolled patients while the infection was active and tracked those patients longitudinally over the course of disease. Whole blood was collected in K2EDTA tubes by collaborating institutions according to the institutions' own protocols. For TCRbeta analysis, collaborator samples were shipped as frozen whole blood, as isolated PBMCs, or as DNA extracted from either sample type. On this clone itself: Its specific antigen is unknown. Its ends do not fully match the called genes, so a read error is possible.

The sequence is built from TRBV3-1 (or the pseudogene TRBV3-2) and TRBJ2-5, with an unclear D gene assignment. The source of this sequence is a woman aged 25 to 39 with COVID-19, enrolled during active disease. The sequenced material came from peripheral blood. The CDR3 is CASSQVGPHYF. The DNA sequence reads TGTGCCAGCAGCCAAGTTGGGCCCCATTACTTC.